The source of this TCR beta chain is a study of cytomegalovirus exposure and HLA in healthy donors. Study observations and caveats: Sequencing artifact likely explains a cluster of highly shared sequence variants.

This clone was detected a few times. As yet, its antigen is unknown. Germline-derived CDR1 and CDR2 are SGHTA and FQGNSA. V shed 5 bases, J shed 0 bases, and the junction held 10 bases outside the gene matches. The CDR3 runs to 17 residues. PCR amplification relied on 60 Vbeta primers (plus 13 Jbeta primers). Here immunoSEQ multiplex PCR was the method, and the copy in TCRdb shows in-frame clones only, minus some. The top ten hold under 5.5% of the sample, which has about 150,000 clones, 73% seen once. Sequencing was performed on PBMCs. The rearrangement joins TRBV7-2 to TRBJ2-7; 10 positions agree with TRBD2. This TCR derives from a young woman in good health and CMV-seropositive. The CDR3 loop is CASSRTLAGAFSYEQYF. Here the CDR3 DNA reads TGTGCCAGCAGCCGCACGCTAGCGGGGGCCTTCTCCTACGAGCAGTACTTC.